These T cell receptor beta chains were read from a single sample in a study of blood T cell repertoires in COVID-19. Generated by immunoSEQ multiplex PCR, the TCRdb table keeps only in-frame clones and is missing some. The sample lists about 97,000 clones, about 86% seen once, with roughly 2% in the top ten. Sequenced sample: peripheral blood. Receptors were obtained from a man over 45 with COVID-19, enrolled during active disease. The CDR3 runs from the conserved cysteine through the conserved F or W. The D gene is left open where the match is weak. Clone size, where shown, is once, few, many, or a class for clones that have expanded.

TRBJ1-4 | TRBV6-5 | - | TRBD1 | CATAGTGGEKLFF | TGTGCCACCGCCGGGACAGGGGGAGAAAAACTGTTTTTT
TRBJ2-1 | TRBV6-1 | - | TRBD1 | CASSERTGGYNEQFF | TGTGCCAGCAGTGAACGGACAGGGGGCTACAATGAGCAGTTCTTC
TRBJ1-5 | TRBV6-5 | - | TRBD1 | CASSYSRQGGQPQHF | TGTGCCAGCAGTTACTCGAGACAGGGGGGACAGCCCCAGCATTTT
TRBJ2-2 | TRBV7-2 | once | - | CASSLMGSSGELFF | TGTGCCAGCAGCCTGATGGGCAGTTCCGGGGAGCTGTTTTTT
TRBJ2-2 | TRBV7-6 | - | - | CASSLVSAGSTGELFF | TGTGCCAGCAGCTTAGTTTCTGCAGGGTCGACCGGGGAGCTGTTTTTT
TRBJ1-1 | TRBV5-1 | - | - | CASSWEGRTEAFF | TGCGCCAGCAGCTGGGAGGGGCGCACTGAAGCTTTCTTT
TRBJ2-2 | TRBV5-5 | - | - | CASGGGTANTGELFF | TGTGCCAGCGGCGGCGGGACGGCGAACACCGGGGAGCTGTTTTTT
TRBJ1-5 | TRBV18 | - | TRBD1 | CASSALRTGLEQPQHF | TGTGCCAGCTCAGCACTCCGGACAGGGTTGGAACAGCCCCAGCATTTT
TRBJ2-1 | TRBV9 | - | - | CASSPSSYNEQFF | TGTGCCAGCAGCCCTAGCTCCTACAATGAGCAGTTCTTC
TRBJ2-7 | TRBV19 | - | - | CASSLGSRGISYEQYF | TGTGCCAGTAGTTTGGGGTCCCGAGGGATTTCCTACGAGCAGTACTTC
TRBJ2-7 | TRBV18 | - | - | CASSPPGDYEQYF | TGTGCCAGCTCACCACCAGGGGACTACGAGCAGTACTTC
TRBJ1-2 | TRBV4-2 | - | - | CASSQEHRAHYGYTF | TGTGCCAGCAGCCAAGAGCACAGGGCGCACTATGGCTACACCTTC
TRBJ1-2 | TRBV29-1 | - | - | CSVPRQRYGYTF | TGCAGCGTTCCCAGACAGCGCTATGGCTACACCTTC
TRBJ2-7 | TRBV7-3 | once | TRBD1 | CASSLGPGQNYEQYF | TGTGCCAGCAGCTTGGGCCCGGGACAGAACTACGAGCAGTACTTC
TRBJ1-2 | TRBV2 | - | TRBD1 | CASTRQGGANYGYTF | TGTGCCAGCACCCGACAGGGGGGGGCTAACTATGGCTACACCTTC
TRBJ2-2 | TRBV7-3 | once | TRBD2 | CASSLTSGGGTGELFF | TGTGCCAGCAGCTTGACTAGCGGGGGTGGCACCGGGGAGCTGTTTTTT
TRBJ1-3 | TRBV7-9 | - | TRBD1 | CASSFKGQGGNTIYF | TGTGCCAGCAGCTTTAAGGGACAGGGTGGAAACACCATATATTTT
TRBJ2-5 | TRBV25-1 | once | - | CASSEYKYF | TGTGCCAGCAGTGAATATAAGTACTTC
TRBJ2-7 | TRBV6-5 | - | TRBD1 | CASGLGQGSYEQYF | TGTGCCAGCGGATTAGGACAGGGATCCTACGAGCAGTACTTC
TRBJ1-5 | TRBV6-8 | - | TRBD1 | CASSPPTGGNQPQHF | TGTGCCAGCAGCCCCCCGACAGGGGGAAATCAGCCCCAGCATTTT
TRBJ1-2 | TRBV10-3 | - | - | CATQGFGYTF | TGTGCCACTCAGGGTTTTGGCTACACCTTC
TRBJ1-1 | TRBV14 | - | TRBD1 | CASSQAPQGPPFF | TGTGCCAGCAGCCAAGCCCCACAGGGGCCCCCTTTCTTT
TRBJ1-1 | TRBV5-1 | - | - | CASSLDRKNTEAFF | TGCGCCAGCAGCTTGGACAGAAAGAACACTGAAGCTTTCTTT
TRBJ2-3 | TRBV16 | - | - | CASSPPGSTDTQYF | TGTGCCAGCAGCCCTCCAGGGAGCACAGATACGCAGTATTTT
TRBJ2-2 | TRBV19 | once | - | CASSIIGGTGELFF | TGTGCCAGTAGTATTATCGGTGGCACCGGGGAGCTGTTTTTT
TRBJ1-1 | TRBV7-3 | - | - | CASSLQGRTEAFF | TGTGCCAGCAGCCTACAGGGACGCACTGAAGCTTTCTTT
TRBJ2-2 | TRBV7-8 | - | - | CASSLKGGAGNTGELFF | TGTGCCAGCAGCTTAAAAGGCGGAGCGGGGAACACCGGGGAGCTGTTTTTT
TRBJ1-5 | TRBV28 | - | - | CASSFGTRTVNQPQHF | TGTGCCAGCAGTTTCGGTACCAGGACAGTCAATCAGCCCCAGCATTTT
TRBJ2-3 | TRBV7-2 | - | TRBD2 | CASSPGRRGGDTQYF | TGTGCCAGCAGCCCCGGGCGTCGCGGGGGGGATACGCAGTATTTT
TRBJ2-1 | TRBV5-5 | - | - | CASSLALNRAYNEQFF | TGTGCCAGCAGCTTGGCCCTGAACAGGGCCTACAATGAGCAGTTCTTC
TRBJ2-1 | TRBV29-1 | - | TRBD1 | CSVNRQGFRAGQFF | TGCAGCGTTAATAGACAGGGCTTTCGGGCAGGTCAGTTCTTC
TRBJ2-1 | TRBV24-1 | - | TRBD2 | CATSERTSGGSHEQFF | TGTGCCACCAGTGAGCGGACTAGCGGGGGTAGCCATGAGCAGTTCTTC
TRBJ1-6 | TRBV30 | - | - | CAWSVPGTSYSPLHF | TGTGCCTGGAGTGTCCCTGGGACATCTTATTCACCCCTCCACTTT
TRBJ1-5 | TRBV10-3 | - | - | CAISDGPNQPQHF | TGTGCCATCAGTGACGGTCCTAATCAGCCCCAGCATTTT
TRBJ2-1 | TRBV2 | - | - | CASSSGQSSYNEQFF | TGTGCCAGCAGTTCCGGACAGAGCTCCTACAATGAGCAGTTCTTC
TRBJ1-5 | TRBV6-5 | - | - | CASRPMRSNQPQHF | TGTGCCAGCAGACCTATGAGGAGCAATCAGCCCCAGCATTTT
TRBJ1-3 | TRBV18 | - | - | CASSPRALGGNTIYF | TGTGCCAGCTCACCACGAGCCCTCGGTGGAAACACCATATATTTT
TRBJ2-7 | TRBV10-3 | once | TRBD2 | CAISERGGRESEQYF | TGTGCCATCAGTGAGCGGGGGGGCCGAGAAAGCGAGCAGTACTTC
TRBJ2-7 | TRBV6-1 | - | - | CASSPDTNYEQYF | TGTGCCAGCAGTCCGGACACGAACTACGAGCAGTACTTC
TRBJ1-4 | TRBV19 | once | TRBD1 | CATRDRDNEKLFF | TGTGCCACCCGGGACAGGGATAATGAAAAACTGTTTTTT
TRBJ1-6 | TRBV7-2 | - | - | CASSLAQTSYNSPLHF | TGTGCCAGCAGCTTAGCACAAACCTCCTATAATTCACCCCTCCACTTT
TRBJ1-2 | TRBV3-1/TRBV3-2 | - | - | CASSQGGVYGYTF | TGTGCCAGCAGCCAAGGGGGCGTTTATGGCTACACCTTC
TRBJ1-5 | TRBV19 | - | - | CASSTYFSAGYQPQHF | TGTGCCAGTAGTACCTACTTTTCAGCGGGCTATCAGCCCCAGCATTTT
TRBJ2-7 | TRBV18 | - | TRBD2 | CASSPGLANYEQYF | TGTGCCAGCTCACCGGGACTAGCGAATTACGAGCAGTACTTC
TRBJ2-5 | TRBV3-1/TRBV3-2 | - | TRBD2 | CASRRRNQSSGGEETQYF | TGTGCCAGCAGACGTCGAAATCAATCCAGCGGGGGTGAAGAGACCCAGTACTTC
TRBJ1-6 | TRBV6-6 | - | TRBD1 | CASSLGDSPAAF | TGTGCCAGCAGCCTAGGGGACAGTCCCGCGGCGTTT
TRBJ2-2 | TRBV19 | few | TRBD2 | CASSNLLAGGNTGELFF | TGTGCCAGTAGTAATCTACTCGCGGGGGGTAATACCGGGGAGCTGTTTTTT
TRBJ2-3 | TRBV3-1/TRBV3-2 | - | TRBD2 | CASSRTAGGGASSSTDTQYF | TGTGCCAGCAGCCGCACCGCCGGCGGGGGGGCCTCCTCTAGCACAGATACGCAGTATTTT
TRBJ2-7 | TRBV7-9 | - | - | CASSLQGIPYEQYF | TGTGCCAGCAGCTTACAGGGGATCCCATACGAGCAGTACTTC
TRBJ2-3 | TRBV19 | - | TRBD2 | CASSINGGATDTQYF | TGTGCCAGTAGTATAAACGGGGGGGCCACAGATACGCAGTATTTT